Each of the 28 T cell receptor beta chains below was sequenced from the same sample in a study of blood T cell repertoires in COVID-19. Using immunoSEQ multiplex PCR, the repertoire was profiled, and TCRdb retains in-frame clones only, with some absent. The sample lists about 73,000 clones; 70% to 85% were seen once. Sequencing input: peripheral blood. These receptor sequences come from a woman aged 55-69 years with acute or convalescent COVID-19.

The CDR3 spells CASSLNGGANTDTQYF. As DNA, the CDR3 is TGTGCCAGCAGCCTAAACGGGGGGGCTAACACAGATACGCAGTATTTT. V usage is TRBV7-2 and J usage is TRBJ2-3; TRBD2 agrees at 8 bases. From germline, CDR1 is SGHTA and CDR2 FQGNSA. The CDR3 consists of 16 residues. Unmatched junction bases numbered 9, after V lost 5 bases and J lost 2 bases. The whole variable domain, filled in from reference TRBV7-2 and TRBJ2-3, reads GAGVSQSPSNKVTEKGKDVELRCDPISGHTALYWYRQSLGQGLEFLIYFQGNSAPDKSGLPSDRFSAERTGGSVSTLTIQRTQQEDSAVYLCASSLNGGANTDTQYFGPGTRLTVL.

V usage is TRBV4-2 and J usage is TRBJ1-6, with D unresolved. The CDR3 extends over 17 amino acids. The germline V gene encodes CDR1 LGHNA and CDR2 YNFKEQ. V was cut by 1 base and J by 3 bases, with 13 bases left in between. The CDR3 region has the DNA TGTGCCAGCAGCCAAGGGATCGGGGAGATCTATAATTCACCCCTCCACTTT. Translating it yields CASSQGIGEIYNSPLHF.

The chain links TRBV28 to TRBJ1-5; D is unresolved. V lost 2 bases, J lost 2 bases, and 16 bases lay in between. Germline CDR1 is MDHEN and CDR2 is SYDVKM. This CDR3 region has 17 residues. The CDR3 DNA reads TGTGCCAGCAGTTTAGGTTTGCCAGGCGTTCGCAATCAGCCCCAGCATTTT. Amino acids: CASSLGLPGVRNQPQHF.

The rearrangement joins TRBV18 to TRBJ2-2; 8 bases map to TRBD2. The length of the CDR3 is 15 residues. Unmatched junction bases numbered 12, after V lost 11 bases and J lost 4 bases. From germline, CDR1 is KGHSH and CDR2 LQKENI. Here the CDR3 reads CASAGDRPPTGELFF. The CDR3, as DNA: TGTGCCTCAGCGGGGGACCGACCCCCCACCGGGGAGCTGTTTTTT.

The chain carries TRBV6-5 and TRBJ2-1, with a weak D call TRBD1 (7 bases). The CDR3 runs to 15 residues. The V end was cut by 8 bases, the J end by 0 bases, with 14 bases between. Germline V lookup: CDR1 MNHEY, CDR2 SVGAGI. The CDR3 sequence: CASRLDRDSYNEQFF. In nucleotides, the CDR3 is TGTGCCAGCCGACTAGACAGGGACTCCTACAATGAGCAGTTCTTC.

The rearrangement uses TRBV5-5 and TRBJ2-1, with a possible D match to TRBD2 (5 bases). CDR3 size: 18 residues. Germline V gives CDR1 SGHKS, CDR2 YYEKEE (reference sequence). Between the trimmed V and J ends, which lost 2 bases and 7 bases, there was a span of 25 bases. The CDR3 is CASSLRHSKDFPINEQFF. Written as DNA, the CDR3 is TGTGCCAGCAGCTTAAGACATTCCAAGGACTTCCCTATAAATGAGCAGTTCTTC.

This clone appeared a few times. The V gene is TRBV18, the J gene TRBJ1-1; D is possibly TRBD1 (6 bases). Germline-derived CDR1 and CDR2 are KGHSH and LQKENI. The CDR3 has 15 residues. Between the trimmed V and J ends, which lost 3 bases and 4 bases, there was a span of 15 bases. Written as DNA, the CDR3 is TGTGCCAGCTCACCGACTTCAAACAGGGTCACTGAAGCTTTCTTT. It encodes CASSPTSNRVTEAFF.

The rearrangement uses TRBV19 and TRBJ1-1, with 7 bases aligning to TRBD1. V lost 5 bases and J lost 5; bases outside the gene matches: 11. CDR3 size: 15 residues. The germline CDR1 and CDR2 sequences are LNHDA and SQIVND (reference sequence). CDR3 bases: TGTGCCAGTAGTTTGACAGGGAGCGTATTAACTGAAGCTTTCTTT. The encoded protein is CASSLTGSVLTEAFF.

This clone showed up just once. V usage is TRBV6-5 and J usage is TRBJ1-5; D not resolved. The CDR3 is 13 amino acids. Per the germline V gene, CDR1 is MNHEY and CDR2 is SVGAGI. The V gene lost 8 bases and the J gene lost 5 bases, with 13 bases spanning the gap. This CDR3 reads CASGEDWDQPQHF. The CDR3 coding sequence is TGTGCCAGCGGGGAGGACTGGGATCAGCCCCAGCATTTT.

This clone was observed once. The chain combines TRBV19 with TRBJ1-2; a possible D gene is TRBD1 (5 bases). The CDR3 is 14 amino acids. Germline CDR1 is LNHDA and CDR2 is SQIVND (reference sequence). The V gene lost 1 base and the J gene lost 5 bases, with 11 bases spanning the gap. CDR3: CASSIAKQVYGYTF. The CDR3 bases are TGTGCCAGTAGTATAGCAAAACAGGTGTATGGCTACACCTTC.

This sequence joins TRBV11-1 and TRBJ2-5; the D gene is possibly TRBD2 (6 bases). Per the germline V gene, CDR1 is SGHAT and CDR2 is FQDESV (reference sequence). The CDR3 runs 13 residues. Trimming took off 5 bases at V and 1 base at J, with 8 bases between the two ends. CDR3: CASSRTIQETQYF. The CDR3 DNA reads as TGTGCCAGCAGCCGGACTATCCAAGAGACCCAGTACTTC.

This chain's CDR3 is CASSFTGTASSPLHF. CDR3 DNA: TGTGCCAGCAGTTTTACCGGGACAGCCAGTTCACCCCTCCACTTT. The J gene is TRBJ1-6, the V gene TRBV6-5; 7 nucleotides agree with TRBD1. Trimming at V came to 4 bases and at J to 9 bases, leaving 9 bases not matched to a gene. This CDR3 region has 15 residues. Per the germline V gene, CDR1 is MNHEY and CDR2 is SVGAGI.

The V call is TRBV25-1, the J call TRBJ2-7, with no clear D. The CDR3 is 13 amino acids. V lost 2 bases and J 3 bases, leaving 8 bases between the germline ends. In germline, CDR1 is MGHDK, CDR2 SYGVNS. CDR3 DNA: TGTGCCAGCAGTGAAGAGGTTCGCTACGAGCAGTACTTC. Protein product: CASSEEVRYEQYF.

V and J are TRBV28 and TRBJ1-6; D uncertain. The CDR3 loop spans 16 amino acids. Looked up from germline, CDR1 is MDHEN and CDR2 is SYDVKM. Trimming took off 6 bases at V and 5 bases at J, with 17 bases between the two ends. Here the CDR3 DNA reads TGTGCCAGCAGCCCGACTTCTACACTTAATAATTCACCCCTCCACTTT. Amino acid sequence: CASSPTSTLNNSPLHF.

This clone was found once. The chain joins TRBV12-5 to TRBJ2-1, with 7 nucleotides matching TRBD2. CDR1 is LGHNT and CDR2 is FRNRAP in the germline V gene. This CDR3 is 16 amino acids long. The trim removed 2 bases at V and 1 base at J, leaving 5 bases unmatched. The DNA of the CDR3 is TGTGCTAGTGGTTTGTTTGGGGGGGGGTCCTACAATGAGCAGTTCTTC. Translating gives CASGLFGGGSYNEQFF.

This rearrangement joins TRBV30 to TRBJ2-1; 7 nucleotides agree with TRBD1. The CDR3 covers 14 residues. Germline trimming cut 4 bases from V and 2 bases from J; bases unmatched to any gene: 5. The V gene's germline CDR1 is GTSNPN and CDR2 SVGIG (reference sequence). The chain's CDR3 is CAWTDRAPYNEQFF. CDR3 sequence (DNA): TGTGCCTGGACCGACAGGGCTCCCTACAATGAGCAGTTCTTC. Looking up the rest from reference TRBV30 and TRBJ2-1 gives the full variable domain: SQTIHQWPATLVQPVGSPLSLECTVEGTSNPNLYWYRQAAGRGLQLLFYSVGIGQISSEVPQNLSASRPQDRQFILSSKKLLLSDSGFYLCAWTDRAPYNEQFFGPGTRLTVL.

The genes are TRBV5-8 and TRBJ2-1; 7 bases fit TRBD1. Germline V lookup: CDR1 SGHTS, CDR2 YDEGEE. This CDR3 has 16 residues. V gave up 2 bases and J gave up 0 bases; unmatched junction bases: 5. CDR3 in DNA: TGTGCCAGCAGCTTTGAGGGACAGAGCTCCTACAATGAGCAGTTCTTC. As protein: CASSFEGQSSYNEQFF.

V usage is TRBV7-9 and J usage is TRBJ2-1; 8 nucleotides match TRBD2. Germline V gene data show CDR1 as SEHNR and CDR2 as FQNEAQ (reference sequence). J was trimmed by 8 bases and V by 5 bases; bases with no gene match: 8. The length of the CDR3 is 14 residues. For the CDR3, the DNA is TGTGCCAGCAGCCCGGGGGGGCCTTTCGATGAGCAGTTCTTC. As protein: CASSPGGPFDEQFF.

The genes are TRBV18 and TRBJ2-6; D is perhaps TRBD2 (6 bases). The V gene lost 2 bases and the J gene lost 4 bases, with 9 bases spanning the gap. The CDR3 extends over 15 amino acids. CDR1 is KGHSH, CDR2 LQKENI, per germline. The CDR3 sequence: CASSPTGVGANVLTF. CDR3 nucleotides: TGTGCCAGCTCACCAACGGGGGTGGGGGCCAACGTCCTGACTTTC.

The CDR3 nucleotides are TGTGCCAGCAGTTTCTCAGGGCCTCGGGGCTACACCTTC. It yields the protein CASSFSGPRGYTF. The chain links TRBV12-3 or TRBV12-4 to TRBJ1-2; D might be TRBD1 (5 bases). The CDR3 consists of 13 residues. The ends were cut back, 3 bases at V and 8 bases at J, with 13 bases in the middle.

The chain combines TRBV9 with TRBJ1-2; TRBD1 agrees at 12 bases. The junction had 9 bases not matched to a gene; V was cut back by 4 bases and J by 2 bases. CDR1 is SGDLS, CDR2 YYNGEE, per germline. The CDR3 extends over 17 amino acids. CDR3 DNA: TGTGCCAGCAGCAACAAACCGGGACAGGGGGCCAACTATGGCTACACCTTC. This encodes CASSNKPGQGANYGYTF.

This chain connects TRBV12-3 or TRBV12-4 to TRBJ2-1; D is possibly TRBD2 (5 bases). The CDR3 contains 13 residues. V dropped 6 bases and J dropped 5 bases, with 11 bases sitting between them. The CDR3, as DNA: TGTGCCAGCAGGGACGGGATAAACAATGAGCAGTTCTTC. Translation gives CASRDGINNEQFF.

This chain uses TRBV5-1 with TRBJ2-5; 7 bases match TRBD2. With V trimmed by 0 bases and J by 4 bases, 3 bases remained unmatched. Germline values: CDR1 SGHRS, CDR2 YFSETQ. This CDR3 spans 14 amino acids. The CDR3 loop reads CASSLEGGRETQYF. The CDR3 DNA is TGCGCCAGCAGCTTGGAGGGAGGGAGAGAGACCCAGTACTTC.

The rearrangement links TRBV7-6 to TRBJ2-3; unclear D gene. CDR1 SGHVS and CDR2 FNYEAQ come from the germline V gene. The CDR3 runs 14 residues. Between the trimmed V and J ends, which lost 1 base and 2 bases, there was a span of 7 bases. The CDR3 coding sequence is TGTGCCAGCAGCTTAGACACATTCACAGATACGCAGTATTTT. Amino acids: CASSLDTFTDTQYF. Looking up the rest from reference TRBV7-6 and TRBJ2-3 gives the full variable domain: GAGVSQSPRYKVTKRGQDVALRCDPISGHVSLYWYRQALGQGPEFLTYFNYEAQQDKSGLPNDRFSAERPEGSISTLTIQRTEQRDSAMYRCASSLDTFTDTQYFGPGTRLTVL.

This clone was detected only once. Here the CDR3 DNA reads TGTGCCAGCAGCCAGACAGCAGGGGGCGACGAGCCCCAGCATTTT. Translation: CASSQTAGGDEPQHF. This chain uses TRBV4-2 with TRBJ1-5, with TRBD1 matching over 8 bases. The CDR3 is 15 residues long. CDR1 is LGHNA and CDR2 is YNFKEQ in the germline V gene. Trimming removed 3 bases from V and 8 bases from J; junction bases left unmatched: 9.

The chain uses TRBV5-1 and TRBJ2-2; 7 positions agree with TRBD1. The V and J ends lost 0 bases and 6 bases, in that order; junction bases with no gene match: 5. Germline CDR1 reads SGHRS; CDR2 reads YFSETQ. The CDR3 length is 15 residues. The CDR3 bases are TGCGCCAGCAGCTTGGTTACTACAGGGGCCGGGGAGCTGTTTTTT. Amino acids: CASSLVTTGAGELFF.

The chain is built from TRBV19 and TRBJ1-1; 8 bases agree with TRBD1. This CDR3 is built from 15 residues. CDR1 and CDR2 (germline): LNHDA, SQIVND (reference sequence). Unmatched junction bases numbered 4, after V lost 4 bases and J lost 0 bases. CDR3 loop: CASSNGQGLNTEAFF. The DNA of the CDR3 is TGTGCCAGTAGTAACGGACAGGGATTGAACACTGAAGCTTTCTTT.

This chain's CDR3 is CASSDDRGSYEQYF. In DNA, the CDR3 is TGTGCCAGCAGTGACGACAGGGGGTCCTACGAGCAGTACTTC. V gene TRBV6-2 or TRBV6-3 combines with J gene TRBJ2-7; 9 bases fit TRBD1. CDR3 length: 14 amino acids. The junction had 3 bases not matched to a gene; V was cut back by 5 bases and J by 1 base. Germline-derived CDR1 and CDR2 are MNHEY and SVGEGT.